The next 6 T cell receptor beta chains were all read from a single sample in a study of tumor-infiltrating lymphocytes in oesophageal squamous cell carcinoma. TCRdb called the PCR reads again in MiXCR, with one record for every CDR3 protein. The sample contains 9,500 to 15,000 distinct CDR3 sequences, about 55% of which appear only once. The sequenced material came from esophageal tumor tissue. These TCRs come from a female donor with esophageal squamous cell carcinoma.

The chain has TRBV10-3 and TRBJ2-2, with 12 bases aligning to TRBD1. V shed 4 bases, J shed 4 bases, and the junction held 7 bases outside the gene matches. This CDR3 is built from 17 residues. Germline CDR1 and CDR2: ENHRY and SYGVKD. In DNA form, the CDR3 reads TGTGCCATCAGTGTCATAGGGGGACAGGGGGCCACCGGGGAGCTGTTTTTT. Its translation is CAISVIGGQGATGELFF.

The V and J genes are TRBV7-2 and TRBJ2-7; D possibly corresponds to TRBD1 (6 bases). Trimming took off 2 bases at V and 3 bases at J, with 11 bases between the two ends. Germline CDR1 reads SGHTA; CDR2 reads FQGNSA. CDR3 size: 14 residues. The CDR3 DNA is TGTGCCAGCAGCTTAAGCCAGGGGCGCTACGAGCAGTACTTC. Amino acids: CASSLSQGRYEQYF. The whole variable domain, remainder taken from reference TRBV7-2 and TRBJ2-7, is GAGVSQSPSNKVTEKGKDVELRCDPISGHTALYWYRQSLGQGLEFLIYFQGNSAPDKSGLPSDRFSAERTGGSVSTLTIQRTQQEDSAVYLCASSLSQGRYEQYFGPGTRLTVT.

This clonotype has just one count. The chain has TRBV7-3 and TRBJ2-3, with D perhaps matching TRBD2 (7 bases). The DNA end favors TRBJ2-7, so the J call may be wrong. CDR1 and CDR2 (germline): SGHTA, FQGTGA. The CDR3 consists of 15 residues. CDR3 protein: CASSQRGGSTYEQYF. The CDR3 DNA follows: TGTGCCAGCAGCCAAAGGGGGGGCTCCACCTACGAGCAGTACTTC.

The chain joins TRBV6-2 or TRBV6-3 to TRBJ2-5; 13 nucleotides line up with TRBD2. V gave up 7 bases and J gave up 5 bases; unmatched junction bases: 16. CDR1 is MNHEY and CDR2 is SVGEGT in the germline V gene. The CDR3 length is 18 residues. As DNA, the CDR3 is TGTGCCAGCACTCTCCTCTTCCGGACTAGCGGGGGTCTGGAGACCCAGTACTTC. It is translated as CASTLLFRTSGGLETQYF.

The J gene is TRBJ1-2, the V gene TRBV7-3; TRBD1 matches at 7 bases. The CDR3 has 14 residues. The V segment lost 5 bases and the J segment 7 bases; nucleotides outside the gene matches: 10. Germline loops: CDR1 SGHTA, CDR2 FQGTGA. This chain's CDR3 is CASSPGQLGGGYTF. CDR3 DNA: TGTGCCAGCAGCCCGGGACAGTTGGGAGGTGGCTACACCTTC.

The chain has TRBV28 and TRBJ2-2; no reliable D call. Germline loops: CDR1 MDHEN, CDR2 SYDVKM. This CDR3 has 14 amino acids. Trimming pared 5 bases from V and 4 bases from J, leaving 11 bases between. This chain's CDR3 is CASSTPPSTGELFF. In DNA form, the CDR3 reads TGTGCCAGCAGTACACCCCCCTCCACCGGGGAGCTGTTTTTT.